This TCR beta chain was obtained from a study of cytomegalovirus exposure and HLA in healthy donors. Findings and caveats of the study: Association of a missense DCLRE1C variant with TCR beta V- and J-gene trimming was reported in a later analysis. Donors were assumed by presence/absence analyses to have roughly uniform sequencing depth. Most TCR sequences were rare, but some public TCRs occurred in many donors.

To note about this clone: The antigen is unknown. At one of its ends the junction is not consistent with the germline gene, which may arise from a read error.

The CDR3 sequence is 13 residues long. Germline V lookup: CDR1 SEHNR, CDR2 FQNEAQ (reference sequence). Both 60 Vbeta primers and 13 Jbeta primers went into the PCR. Generated by immunoSEQ multiplex PCR, the TCRdb table keeps only in-frame clones and is missing some. The profile shows about 120,000 clones, about three quarters of them singletons. The material sequenced was PBMCs. The clonotype originates from a female donor in good health and CMV-seronegative. This sequence joins TRBV7-9 and TRBJ2-1, with D tentatively TRBD2 (5 bases). CDR3 in amino acids: CSSSFVPGNEQFF. CDR3 DNA sequence: TGTTCCAGCAGCTTCGTCCCGGGAAATGAGCAGTTCTTC.